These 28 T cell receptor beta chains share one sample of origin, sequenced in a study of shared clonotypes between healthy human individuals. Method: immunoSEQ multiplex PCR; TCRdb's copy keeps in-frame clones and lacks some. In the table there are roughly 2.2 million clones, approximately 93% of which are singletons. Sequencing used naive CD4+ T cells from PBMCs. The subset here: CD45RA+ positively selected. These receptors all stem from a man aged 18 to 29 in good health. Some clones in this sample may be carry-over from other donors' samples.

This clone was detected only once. This CDR3 is CASSLALSRKNTEAFF. CDR3 nucleotides: TGTGCCAGCAGCTTAGCGCTGTCCAGAAAGAACACTGAAGCTTTCTTT. The genes are TRBV7-2 and TRBJ1-1; D not certain. Germline values: CDR1 SGHTA, CDR2 FQGNSA. Trimming left V 0 bases short and J 1 base short, with 12 bases between. This CDR3 contains 16 residues. Together with reference TRBV7-2 and TRBJ1-1, the CDR3 gives the full variable domain: GAGVSQSPSNKVTEKGKDVELRCDPISGHTALYWYRQSLGQGLEFLIYFQGNSAPDKSGLPSDRFSAERTGGSVSTLTIQRTQQEDSAVYLCASSLALSRKNTEAFFGQGTRLTVV.

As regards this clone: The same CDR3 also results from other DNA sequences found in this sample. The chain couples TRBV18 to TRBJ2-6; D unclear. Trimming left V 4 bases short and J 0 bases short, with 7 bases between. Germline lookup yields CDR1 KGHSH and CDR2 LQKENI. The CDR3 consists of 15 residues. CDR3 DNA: TGTGCCAGCTCACTGGGTAGCTCTGGGGCCAACGTCCTGACTTTC. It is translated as CASSLGSSGANVLTF.

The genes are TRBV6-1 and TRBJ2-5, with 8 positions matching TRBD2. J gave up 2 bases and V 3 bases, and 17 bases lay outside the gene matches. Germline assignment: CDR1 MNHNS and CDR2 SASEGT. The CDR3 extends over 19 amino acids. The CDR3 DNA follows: TGTGCCAGCAGTGACTTCAAACACGCGGGGGGCCTGAGGCAAGAGACCCAGTACTTC. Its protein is CASSDFKHAGGLRQETQYF.

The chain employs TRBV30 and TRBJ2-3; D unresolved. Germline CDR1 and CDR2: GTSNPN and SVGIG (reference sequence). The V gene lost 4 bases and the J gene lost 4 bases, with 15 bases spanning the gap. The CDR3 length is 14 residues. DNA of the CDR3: TGTGCCTGGAATTGGGCTTCAGCCGCAGATACGCAGTATTTT. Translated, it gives CAWNWASAADTQYF.

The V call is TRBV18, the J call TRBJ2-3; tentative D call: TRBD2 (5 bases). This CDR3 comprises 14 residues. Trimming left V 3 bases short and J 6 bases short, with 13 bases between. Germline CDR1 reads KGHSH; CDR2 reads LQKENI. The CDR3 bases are TGTGCCAGCTCACCGTATCTAGCTGGGGATACGCAGTATTTT. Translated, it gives CASSPYLAGDTQYF.

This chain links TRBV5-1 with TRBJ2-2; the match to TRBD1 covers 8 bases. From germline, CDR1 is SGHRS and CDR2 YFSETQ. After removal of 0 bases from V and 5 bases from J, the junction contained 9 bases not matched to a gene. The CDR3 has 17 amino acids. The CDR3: CASSLAGAGGRTGELFF. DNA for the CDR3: TGCGCCAGCAGCTTGGCTGGTGCAGGGGGCAGGACCGGGGAGCTGTTTTTT.

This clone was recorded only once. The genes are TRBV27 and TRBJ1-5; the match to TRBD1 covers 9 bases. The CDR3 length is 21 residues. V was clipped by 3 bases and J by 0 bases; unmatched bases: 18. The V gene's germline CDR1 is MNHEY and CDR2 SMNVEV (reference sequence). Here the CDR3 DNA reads TGTGCCAGCAGTTTCCGGCGCGTAAGAGGACAGGGGTTTTCTAGCAATCAGCCCCAGCATTTT. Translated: CASSFRRVRGQGFSSNQPQHF.

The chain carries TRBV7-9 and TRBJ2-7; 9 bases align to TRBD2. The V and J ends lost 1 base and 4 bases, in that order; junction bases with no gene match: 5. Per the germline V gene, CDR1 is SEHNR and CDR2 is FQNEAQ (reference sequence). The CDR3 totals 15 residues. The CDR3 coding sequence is TGTGCCAGCAGCTTAGTGGGGACTAGCCCTTACGAGCAGTACTTC. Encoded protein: CASSLVGTSPYEQYF.

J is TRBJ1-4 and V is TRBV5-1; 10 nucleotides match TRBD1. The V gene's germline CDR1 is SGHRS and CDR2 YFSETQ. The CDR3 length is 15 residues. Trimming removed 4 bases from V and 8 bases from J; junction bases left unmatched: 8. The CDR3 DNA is TGCGCCAGCAGCAGCGACAGGGGGCAAGACGAAAAACTGTTTTTT. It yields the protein CASSSDRGQDEKLFF.

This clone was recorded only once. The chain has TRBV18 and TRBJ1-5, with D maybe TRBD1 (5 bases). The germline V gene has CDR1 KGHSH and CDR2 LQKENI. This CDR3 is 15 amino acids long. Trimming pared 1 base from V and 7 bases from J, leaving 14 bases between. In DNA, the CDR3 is TGTGCCAGCTCACCACGGTCCGGGGCCGGGCAGCCCCAGCATTTT. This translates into CASSPRSGAGQPQHF. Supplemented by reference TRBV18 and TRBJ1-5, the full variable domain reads NAGVMQNPRHLVRRRGQEARLRCSPMKGHSHVYWYRQLPEEGLKFMVYLQKENIIDESGMPKERFSAEFPKEGPSILRIQQVVRGDSAAYFCASSPRSGAGQPQHFGDGTRLSIL.

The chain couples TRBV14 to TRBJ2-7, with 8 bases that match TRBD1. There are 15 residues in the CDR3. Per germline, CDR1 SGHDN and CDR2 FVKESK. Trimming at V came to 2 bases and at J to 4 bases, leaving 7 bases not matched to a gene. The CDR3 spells CASSQQTGVGYEQYF. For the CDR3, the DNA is TGTGCCAGCAGCCAACAGACAGGGGTAGGATACGAGCAGTACTTC.

CDR3 in amino acids: CASSSENTGELFF. CDR3 coding DNA: TGTGCCAGCAGCTCTGAGAACACCGGGGAGCTGTTTTTT. J is TRBJ2-2 and V is TRBV5-8; D remains unclear. Deletions cut 3 bases from V and 1 base from J, with 4 bases between. Germline V gene data show CDR1 as SGHTS and CDR2 as YDEGEE. The CDR3 runs 13 residues.

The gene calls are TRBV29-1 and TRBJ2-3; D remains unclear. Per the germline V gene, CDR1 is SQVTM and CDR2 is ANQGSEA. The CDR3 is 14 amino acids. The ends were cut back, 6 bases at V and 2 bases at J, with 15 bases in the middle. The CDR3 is CSVPRQVLTDTQYF. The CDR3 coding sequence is TGCAGCGTCCCCCGACAAGTCCTCACAGATACGCAGTATTTT.

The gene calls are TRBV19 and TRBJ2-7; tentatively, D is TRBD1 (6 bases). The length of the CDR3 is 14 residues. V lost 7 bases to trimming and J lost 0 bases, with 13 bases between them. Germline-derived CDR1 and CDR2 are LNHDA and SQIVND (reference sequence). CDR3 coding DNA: TGTGCCAGTAAGGGGGAAAGAAACTCCTACGAGCAGTACTTC. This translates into CASKGERNSYEQYF.

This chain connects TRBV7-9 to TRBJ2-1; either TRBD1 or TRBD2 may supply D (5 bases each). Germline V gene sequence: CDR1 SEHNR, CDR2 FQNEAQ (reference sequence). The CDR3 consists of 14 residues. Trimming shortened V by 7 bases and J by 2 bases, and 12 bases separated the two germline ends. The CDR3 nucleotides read TGTGCCAGCACCCGAGGGGTCCCCTACAATGAGCAGTTCTTC. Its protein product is CASTRGVPYNEQFF.

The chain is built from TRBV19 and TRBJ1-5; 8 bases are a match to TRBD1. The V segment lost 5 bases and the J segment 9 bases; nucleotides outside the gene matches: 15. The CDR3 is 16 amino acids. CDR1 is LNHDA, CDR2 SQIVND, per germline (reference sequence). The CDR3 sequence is CASSAVQGQGRWPQHF. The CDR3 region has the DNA TGTGCCAGTAGTGCCGTCCAAGGACAGGGAAGGTGGCCCCAGCATTTT.

The CDR3 nucleotides read TGTGCCTCATCAGGGGATCTCCGCTATAGCAATCAGCCCCAGCATTTT. Translated: CASSGDLRYSNQPQHF. The chain uses TRBV28 and TRBJ1-5; the D gene is possibly TRBD1 (6 bases). The germline V gene encodes CDR1 MDHEN and CDR2 SYDVKM. The CDR3 runs 16 residues. Trimming cost V 11 bases and J 0 bases, with 20 bases left between them.

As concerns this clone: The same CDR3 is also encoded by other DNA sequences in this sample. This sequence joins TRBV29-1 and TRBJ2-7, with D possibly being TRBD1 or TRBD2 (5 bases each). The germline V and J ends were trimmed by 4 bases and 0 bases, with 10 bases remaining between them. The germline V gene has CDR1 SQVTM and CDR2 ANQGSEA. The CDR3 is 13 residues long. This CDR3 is CSVGPGSSYEQYF. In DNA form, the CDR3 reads TGCAGCGTTGGTCCAGGGAGCTCCTACGAGCAGTACTTC.

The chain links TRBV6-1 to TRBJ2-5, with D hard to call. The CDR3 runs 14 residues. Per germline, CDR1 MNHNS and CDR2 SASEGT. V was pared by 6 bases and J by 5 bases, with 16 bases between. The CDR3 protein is CASSAGSAGETQYF. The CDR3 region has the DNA TGTGCCAGCAGCGCCGGCTCTGCTGGGGAGACCCAGTACTTC.

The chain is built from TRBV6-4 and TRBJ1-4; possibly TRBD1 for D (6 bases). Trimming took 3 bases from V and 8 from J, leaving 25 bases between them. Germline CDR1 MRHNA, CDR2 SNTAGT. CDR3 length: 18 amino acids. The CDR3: CASSDSLRGGTTCEKLFF. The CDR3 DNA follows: TGTGCCAGCAGTGATTCTTTGAGGGGTGGGACAACATGCGAAAAACTGTTTTTT.

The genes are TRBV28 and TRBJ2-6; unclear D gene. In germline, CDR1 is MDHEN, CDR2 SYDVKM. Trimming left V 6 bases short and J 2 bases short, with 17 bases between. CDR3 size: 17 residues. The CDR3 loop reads CASSPRGLGPGANVLTF. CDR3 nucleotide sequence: TGTGCCAGCAGCCCCCGTGGGCTTGGGCCTGGGGCCAACGTCCTGACTTTC.

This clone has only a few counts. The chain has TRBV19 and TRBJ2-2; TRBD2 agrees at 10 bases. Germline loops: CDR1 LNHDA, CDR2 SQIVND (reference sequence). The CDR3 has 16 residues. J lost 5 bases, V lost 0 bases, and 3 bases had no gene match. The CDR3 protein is CASSIEGLAYTGELFF. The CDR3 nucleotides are TGTGCCAGTAGTATAGAGGGACTAGCGTATACCGGGGAGCTGTTTTTT.

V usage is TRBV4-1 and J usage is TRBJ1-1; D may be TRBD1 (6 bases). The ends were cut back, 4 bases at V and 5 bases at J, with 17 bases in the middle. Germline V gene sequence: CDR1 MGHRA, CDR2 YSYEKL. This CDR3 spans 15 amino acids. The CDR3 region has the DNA TGCGCCAGCAGCCTGCGAGCCAGCCAGGGGACTGAAGCTTTCTTT. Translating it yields CASSLRASQGTEAFF.

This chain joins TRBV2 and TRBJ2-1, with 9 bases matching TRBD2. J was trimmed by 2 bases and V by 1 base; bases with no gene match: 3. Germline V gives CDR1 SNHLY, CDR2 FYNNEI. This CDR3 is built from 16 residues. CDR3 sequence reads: CASSEGLAAPYNEQFF. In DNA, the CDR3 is TGTGCCAGCAGTGAAGGACTAGCGGCCCCCTACAATGAGCAGTTCTTC.

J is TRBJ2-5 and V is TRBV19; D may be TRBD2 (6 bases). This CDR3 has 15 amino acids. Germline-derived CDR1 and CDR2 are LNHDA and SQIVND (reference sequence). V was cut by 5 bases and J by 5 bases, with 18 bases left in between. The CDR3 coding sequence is TGTGCCAGTAGTCCCCTTGGTAGCGGCGAGGAGACCCAGTACTTC. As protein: CASSPLGSGEETQYF.

CDR3 amino acids: CASSFAGTGNYGYTF. The CDR3 DNA follows: TGTGCCAGCAGTTTTGCCGGGACGGGTAACTATGGCTACACCTTC. The rearrangement links TRBV28 to TRBJ1-2; possibly TRBD1 for D (5 bases). Trimming removed 3 bases at V and 1 base at J, with 12 bases between. The CDR3 has 15 amino acids. From germline, CDR1 is MDHEN and CDR2 SYDVKM.

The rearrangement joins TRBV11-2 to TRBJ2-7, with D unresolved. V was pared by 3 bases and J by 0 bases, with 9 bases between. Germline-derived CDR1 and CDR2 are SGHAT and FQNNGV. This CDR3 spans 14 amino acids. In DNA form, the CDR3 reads TGTGCCAGCAGCTTCACGGTTGACTCCTACGAGCAGTACTTC. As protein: CASSFTVDSYEQYF. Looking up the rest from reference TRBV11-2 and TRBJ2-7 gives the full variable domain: EAGVAQSPRYKIIEKRQSVAFWCNPISGHATLYWYQQILGQGPKLLIQFQNNGVVDDSQLPKDRFSAERLKGVDSTLKIQPAKLEDSAVYLCASSFTVDSYEQYFGPGTRLTVT.

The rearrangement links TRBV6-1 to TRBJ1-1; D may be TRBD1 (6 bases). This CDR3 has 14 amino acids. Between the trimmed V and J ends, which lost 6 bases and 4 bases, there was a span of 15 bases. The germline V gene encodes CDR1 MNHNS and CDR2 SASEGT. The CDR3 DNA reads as TGTGCCAGCAGGGCGACAGGAGGCTCCACTGAAGCTTTCTTT. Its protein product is CASRATGGSTEAFF.